These 20 T cell receptor beta chains share one sample of origin, sequenced in a study of T cells in Graves' hyperthyroidism and ophthalmopathy. RNA transcripts served as the template for amplifying TCR beta CDR3 regions. A first-round RT-PCR of the TCR CDR3 used the HTBI primer set. MiXCR, run by TCRdb on the multiplex PCR reads, gives a single entry per CDR3 protein. This table has roughly 740,000 distinct CDR3 sequences, around 15% appearing once. What was sequenced was blood. The receptors shown here come from a man aged 18-30 years with Graves' hyperthyroidism.

This clonotype was counted at least ten times. The chain recombines TRBV3-1 with TRBJ2-3; the D gene is possibly TRBD2 (5 bases). The V end lost 6 bases, the J end lost 6 bases, and 16 bases lay between the germline ends. Germline-derived CDR1 and CDR2 are LGHDT and YNNKEL (reference sequence). CDR3 length equals 14 residues. CDR3 coding DNA: TGTGCCAGCAGGCCTCGGGCGAGCGGCGATACGCAGTATTTT. Its translation: CASRPRASGDTQYF.

The rearrangement links TRBV6-2 or TRBV6-3 to TRBJ2-1, with a tentative D call TRBD2 (5 bases). The V gene's germline CDR1 is MNHEY and CDR2 SVGEGT. The CDR3 loop spans 14 amino acids. The ends were cut back, 3 bases at V and 10 bases at J, with 16 bases in the middle. CDR3 DNA: TGTGCCAGCAGTTATAAGCACGGGGAGCGGGAGCAGTTCTTC. This encodes CASSYKHGEREQFF.

This clonotype was seen a few times. The chain links TRBV7-2 to TRBJ2-3; 13 bases fit TRBD2. This CDR3 region has 16 residues. Germline assignment: CDR1 SGHTA and CDR2 FQGNSA. V gave up 5 bases and J gave up 2 bases; unmatched junction bases: 4. The chain's CDR3 is CASSPLAGGVTDTQYF. In DNA, the CDR3 is TGTGCCAGCAGCCCACTAGCGGGAGGGGTCACAGATACGCAGTATTTT.

V usage is TRBV28 and J usage is TRBJ2-3; TRBD2 aligns across 14 bases. The CDR3 spans 17 residues. V trimming: 3 bases; J trimming: 4 bases; junction bases outside the gene matches: 6. CDR1 is MDHEN, CDR2 SYDVKM, per germline. The CDR3 is CASSLLGLAGVADTQYF. The DNA of the CDR3 is TGTGCCAGCAGTTTGCTGGGACTAGCGGGAGTGGCAGATACGCAGTATTTT.

This clonotype was observed a handful of times. The chain combines TRBV6-1 with TRBJ2-5; TRBD2 is a possible D gene (6 bases). Trimming cost V 6 bases and J 1 base, with 15 bases left between them. This CDR3 comprises 15 residues. CDR1 MNHNS and CDR2 SASEGT come from the germline V gene. CDR3 region: CASSPPGTFQETQYF. CDR3 nucleotides: TGTGCCAGCAGCCCGCCCGGGACTTTCCAAGAGACCCAGTACTTC.

The V and J genes are TRBV12-3 or TRBV12-4 and TRBJ1-1, with a tentative D call TRBD1 (5 bases). The CDR3 has 14 residues. The V end was cut by 6 bases, the J end by 1 base, with 12 bases between. CDR3: CASSPGPTNTEAFF. CDR3 bases: TGTGCCAGCAGCCCGGGACCTACGAACACTGAAGCTTTCTTT.

This chain links TRBV27 with TRBJ1-4, with 9 bases identical to TRBD1. CDR3 size: 15 residues. Germline assignment: CDR1 MNHEY and CDR2 SMNVEV (reference sequence). Trimming removed 5 bases from V and 8 bases from J; junction bases left unmatched: 9. The CDR3 region has the DNA TGTGCCAGCAGTCTCAAAACAGGGGGCGGGGAAAAACTGTTTTTT. This translates into CASSLKTGGGEKLFF.

This clonotype was seen repeatedly, ten times or more. The chain has TRBV7-4 and TRBJ2-7, with 11 bases fitting TRBD2. The germline CDR1 and CDR2 sequences are SGHVT and SQSDAQ. V trimming: 1 base; J trimming: 4 bases; junction bases outside the gene matches: 3. The CDR3 is 15 amino acids. The DNA of the CDR3 is TGTGCCAGCAGCTTAGAGCTAGCGGGAGGATACGAGCAGTACTTC. It yields the protein CASSLELAGGYEQYF.

This clonotype was picked up a small number of times. The chain couples TRBV29-1 to TRBJ1-1; D is unclear. The CDR3 loop spans 8 amino acids. Trimming cost V 5 bases and J 6 bases, with 1 base left between them. CDR1 and CDR2 from the germline V gene are SQVTM and ANQGSEA. The CDR3: CSVPEAFF. CDR3 coding DNA: TGCAGCGTTCCTGAAGCTTTCTTT. Supplemented by reference TRBV29-1 and TRBJ1-1, the full variable domain reads SAVISQKPSRDICQRGTSLTIQCQVDSQVTMMFWYRQQPGQSLTLIATANQGSEATYESGFVIDKFPISRPNLTFSTLTVSNMSPEDSSIYLCSVPEAFFGQGTRLTVV.

The sample holds a few counts of this clonotype. The chain has TRBV27 and TRBJ2-5; D may correspond to TRBD1 or TRBD2 (5 bases each). The CDR3 length is 13 residues. Per the germline V gene, CDR1 is MNHEY and CDR2 is SMNVEV (reference sequence). V lost 5 bases and J 5 bases, leaving 12 bases between the germline ends. The CDR3 region is CASSLMGVETQYF. The CDR3 bases are TGTGCCAGCAGTCTTATGGGGGTGGAGACCCAGTACTTC.

This clonotype was seen a few times. The chain is built from TRBV7-9 and TRBJ2-7; TRBD2 aligns across 11 bases. The CDR3 consists of 14 residues. The germline V gene encodes CDR1 SEHNR and CDR2 FQNEAQ (reference sequence). Written as DNA, the CDR3 is TGTGCTGCTGCCCCCAGACTAGCGGGACCGGGAGCGTACTTC. Residues: CAAAPRLAGPGAYF.

This clonotype was detected ten times or more. The V call is TRBV18, the J call TRBJ2-1; 7 bases match TRBD2. V lost 0 bases and J lost 7; bases outside the gene matches: 6. CDR3 size: 15 residues. In germline, CDR1 is KGHSH, CDR2 LQKENI. CDR3 nucleotides: TGTGCCAGCTCACCACCACCGGGAGGAGGGAATGAGCAGTTCTTC. Translation: CASSPPPGGGNEQFF.

In its sample, this clonotype was seen many times. The rearrangement links TRBV28 to TRBJ2-7; D gene ambiguous. V was trimmed by 4 bases and J by 0 bases, leaving 16 bases between them. CDR3 length equals 16 residues. Germline CDR1 is MDHEN and CDR2 is SYDVKM. CDR3 in DNA: TGTGCCAGCAGTTCCATGACGCGCTCTGCCTCCTACGAGCAGTACTTC. It encodes CASSSMTRSASYEQYF.

In regard to this clonotype: Sequence at one end of the junction differs from germline and may be a read error. The rearrangement uses TRBV6-1 and TRBJ2-3; TRBD1 agrees at 11 bases. Germline-derived CDR1 and CDR2 are MNHNS and SASEGT. The length of the CDR3 is 14 residues. The CDR3 is CASKRTGGTDTQYF. The CDR3 nucleotides are TGTGCCAGCAAAAGGACAGGGGGCACGGATACGCAGTATTTT.

At least ten counts were recorded for this clonotype. The chain couples TRBV7-9 to TRBJ2-4, with TRBD2 as a possible D gene (6 bases). The CDR3 is made up of 19 amino acids. CDR1 SEHNR and CDR2 FQNEAQ come from the germline V gene (reference sequence). The V end lost 4 bases, the J end lost 1 base, and 23 bases lay between the germline ends. For the CDR3, the DNA is TGTGCCAGCAGCTCAACACCGGGACTTAAGGGCGTGGCCAAAAACATTCAGTACTTC. Amino acid sequence: CASSSTPGLKGVAKNIQYF.

The chain employs TRBV18 and TRBJ2-1, with 8 bases that match TRBD1. Germline V lookup: CDR1 KGHSH, CDR2 LQKENI. The CDR3 loop spans 12 amino acids. Losses at the gene ends were 5 bases for V and 9 bases for J; bases not matched to a gene: 3. DNA for the CDR3: TGTGCCAGCTCAGACAGGGGAGGTGAGCAGTTCTTC. Protein product: CASSDRGGEQFF.

The rearrangement uses TRBV20-1 and TRBJ2-6, with unresolved D. The CDR3 spans 14 residues. Trimming took 3 bases from V and 1 from J, leaving 7 bases between them. From germline, CDR1 is DFQATT and CDR2 SNEGSKA (reference sequence). Here the CDR3 reads CSARFQSGANVLTF. In DNA form, the CDR3 reads TGCAGTGCTAGGTTCCAGTCTGGGGCCAACGTCCTGACTTTC.

The J gene is TRBJ2-3, the V gene TRBV6-1; D is unresolved. The CDR3 is made up of 12 amino acids. Per the germline V gene, CDR1 is MNHNS and CDR2 is SASEGT. Trimming cost V 8 bases and J 6 bases, with 12 bases left between them. In nucleotides, the CDR3 is TGTGCCAGCGCCCCTAGAGAGGATACGCAGTATTTT. Residues: CASAPREDTQYF.

This clonotype was counted ten times or more. This chain uses TRBV7-9 with TRBJ2-7, with 10 positions matching TRBD1. Unmatched junction bases numbered 6, after V lost 5 bases and J lost 5 bases. The CDR3 has 14 residues. Germline V gene data show CDR1 as SEHNR and CDR2 as FQNEAQ (reference sequence). The CDR3 region has the DNA TGTGCCAGCAGCGCGACAGGGGGCGAAGACGAGCAGTACTTC. It is translated as CASSATGGEDEQYF.

This clonotype was seen at least ten times. This chain joins TRBV2 and TRBJ1-5, with D possibly TRBD1 on 5 matching bases. V lost 6 bases to trimming and J lost 1 base, with 10 bases between them. Germline CDR1 and CDR2: SNHLY and FYNNEI. The CDR3 covers 14 residues. CDR3 in DNA: TGTGCCAGCAGGGAGGGGATGAGCAATCAGCCCCAGCATTTT. Translation: CASREGMSNQPQHF.